Listed below are T cell receptor beta chains from one sample, sequenced in a study of cytomegalovirus exposure and HLA in healthy donors. The repertoire was sequenced with immunoSEQ multiplex PCR; TCRdb's copy has only in-frame clones and lacks some. Altogether over 250,000 clones are present, around 86% being singletons, with the ten largest covering roughly 1%. The specimen was PBMCs. Receptor source: a woman under 30 in good health and CMV-seronegative. Both conserved end residues are part of each CDR3. The D gene is left open where the match is weak. Expanded clones get a size class; other rows say once, few or many, or leave the size out.

j_call,clone_size,d_call,v_call,cdr3_aa,cdr3_nt
TRBJ1-2,NA,NA,TRBV6-5,CASSPHIDTYGYTF,TGTGCCAGCAGCCCTCACATCGACACCTATGGCTACACCTTC
TRBJ1-1,NA,NA,TRBV6-1,CASSEELRNTEAFF,TGTGCCAGCAGTGAAGAGTTGAGGAACACTGAAGCTTTCTTT
TRBJ1-5,NA,NA,TRBV7-8,CASSPLVQPQHF,TGTGCCAGCAGCCCGTTAGTTCAGCCCCAGCATTTT
TRBJ1-2,NA,NA,TRBV5-4,CASSPLGAYGYTF,TGTGCCAGCAGCCCCTTAGGAGCCTATGGCTACACCTTC
TRBJ1-2,NA,NA,TRBV11-2,CASSLDPRTNYGYTF,TGTGCCAGCAGCTTAGATCCCAGGACTAACTATGGCTACACCTTC
TRBJ2-5,NA,TRBD1,TRBV7-2,CASSSGQAFEAQYF,TGTGCCAGCAGCTCGGGACAGGCCTTCGAGGCCCAGTACTTC
TRBJ1-2,few,NA,TRBV18,CASSPGVTGNYGYTF,TGTGCCAGCTCACCCGGAGTGACAGGAAACTATGGCTACACCTTC
TRBJ2-1,NA,TRBD2,TRBV7-8,CASSLRVFSGGYNEQFF,TGTGCCAGCAGCTTAAGAGTGTTTAGCGGGGGGTACAATGAGCAGTTCTTC
TRBJ1-1,once,NA,TRBV4-1,CASSQGAVRNTEAFF,TGCGCCAGCAGCCAAGGAGCGGTGCGGAACACTGAAGCTTTCTTT
TRBJ1-1,NA,NA,TRBV2,CASSGSGTEAFF,TGTGCCAGCAGTGGCTCGGGGACTGAAGCTTTCTTT
TRBJ1-1,NA,TRBD1,TRBV28,CASSWDSWAGEAFF,TGTGCCAGCAGTTGGGACAGTTGGGCCGGTGAAGCTTTCTTT
TRBJ2-5,few,TRBD2,TRBV10-3,CAISVQGGETQYF,TGTGCCATCAGTGTTCAGGGAGGGGAGACCCAGTACTTC
TRBJ1-2,NA,NA,TRBV5-6,CASSWETGNYGYTF,TGTGCCAGCAGCTGGGAGACCGGGAACTATGGCTACACCTTC
TRBJ1-1,NA,TRBD1,TRBV13,CASSSDRGGRAFF,TGTGCCAGCAGCAGTGACAGGGGGGGTCGAGCTTTCTTT
TRBJ2-1,NA,NA,TRBV5-1,CASSWRERGYNEQFF,TGCGCCAGCAGCTGGAGAGAGAGAGGCTACAATGAGCAGTTCTTC
TRBJ2-2,once,TRBD2,TRBV7-9,CASSPLAGGLNTGELFF,TGTGCCAGCAGCCCGCTAGCGGGAGGTCTAAACACCGGGGAGCTGTTTTTT
TRBJ2-1,NA,NA,TRBV7-2,CASSFPRGEQFF,TGTGCCAGCAGCTTTCCCAGGGGAGAGCAGTTCTTC
TRBJ2-7,NA,TRBD2,TRBV5-1,CASSLAGGPAYEQYF,TGCGCCAGCAGCTTGGCGGGAGGGCCTGCGTACGAGCAGTACTTC
TRBJ1-2,NA,NA,TRBV27,CASSFGPGTPYGYTF,TGTGCCAGCAGTTTCGGACCGGGGACACCCTATGGCTACACCTTC
TRBJ2-3,NA,TRBD2,TRBV7-2,CASSLWAGGAADTQYF,TGTGCCAGCAGCTTATGGGCGGGAGGGGCTGCAGATACGCAGTATTTT
TRBJ2-3,once,NA,TRBV9,CASSGRGIPSTDTQYF,TGTGCCAGCAGCGGGAGAGGTATTCCTAGCACAGATACGCAGTATTTT
TRBJ1-2,NA,TRBD1,TRBV18,CASSPSGTGPNYGYTF,TGTGCCAGCTCACCATCCGGGACAGGGCCCAACTATGGCTACACCTTC
TRBJ1-5,few,TRBD1,TRBV30,CAWTGGLNQPQHF,TGTGCCTGGACAGGGGGCCTGAATCAGCCCCAGCATTTT
TRBJ1-1,NA,NA,TRBV5-5,CASSWGDTEAFF,TGTGCCAGCAGCTGGGGGGACACTGAAGCTTTCTTT
TRBJ2-5,NA,TRBD2,TRBV7-9,CASSMLTFGLAEYQETQYF,TGTGCCAGCAGCATGCTAACCTTCGGACTAGCGGAGTACCAAGAGACCCAGTACTTC
TRBJ1-2,NA,NA,TRBV5-1,CASSLRTGYGYTF,TGCGCCAGCAGCTTAAGAACAGGGTATGGCTACACCTTC
TRBJ2-7,NA,TRBD1,TRBV6-5,CASSSRQGQPYEQYF,TGTGCCAGCAGTTCTAGACAGGGGCAACCCTACGAGCAGTACTTC
TRBJ2-3,NA,TRBD2,TRBV5-4,CASSLERGPRTDTQYF,TGTGCCAGCAGCTTGGAGCGGGGGCCGCGCACAGATACGCAGTATTTT
TRBJ1-4,NA,TRBD1,TRBV7-9,CASSLQGEEEKLFF,TGTGCCAGCAGTTTACAGGGGGAGGAGGAAAAACTGTTTTTT
TRBJ2-3,NA,NA,TRBV9,CASSVESGVDTQYF,TGTGCCAGCAGCGTAGAGTCGGGGGTGGATACGCAGTATTTT
TRBJ2-7,NA,NA,TRBV5-6,CASTNIGGSYEQYF,TGTGCCAGCACCAACATTGGCGGATCATACGAGCAGTACTTC
TRBJ1-2,NA,TRBD1,TRBV18,CASSPSGQGVPYGYTF,TGTGCCAGCTCACCATCGGGACAGGGGGTGCCCTATGGCTACACCTTC
TRBJ2-2,NA,NA,TRBV4-2,CASRQVAGPRSNTGELFF,TGTGCCAGCAGACAAGTCGCAGGGCCTAGATCGAACACCGGGGAGCTGTTTTTT
TRBJ2-6,NA,TRBD2,TRBV14,CASSPGLAVPGANVLTF,TGTGCCAGCAGCCCGGGACTAGCGGTACCTGGGGCCAACGTCCTGACTTTC
TRBJ1-5,NA,TRBD1,TRBV10-3,CATGDSLNQPQHF,TGTGCCACCGGGGACAGCCTCAATCAGCCCCAGCATTTT